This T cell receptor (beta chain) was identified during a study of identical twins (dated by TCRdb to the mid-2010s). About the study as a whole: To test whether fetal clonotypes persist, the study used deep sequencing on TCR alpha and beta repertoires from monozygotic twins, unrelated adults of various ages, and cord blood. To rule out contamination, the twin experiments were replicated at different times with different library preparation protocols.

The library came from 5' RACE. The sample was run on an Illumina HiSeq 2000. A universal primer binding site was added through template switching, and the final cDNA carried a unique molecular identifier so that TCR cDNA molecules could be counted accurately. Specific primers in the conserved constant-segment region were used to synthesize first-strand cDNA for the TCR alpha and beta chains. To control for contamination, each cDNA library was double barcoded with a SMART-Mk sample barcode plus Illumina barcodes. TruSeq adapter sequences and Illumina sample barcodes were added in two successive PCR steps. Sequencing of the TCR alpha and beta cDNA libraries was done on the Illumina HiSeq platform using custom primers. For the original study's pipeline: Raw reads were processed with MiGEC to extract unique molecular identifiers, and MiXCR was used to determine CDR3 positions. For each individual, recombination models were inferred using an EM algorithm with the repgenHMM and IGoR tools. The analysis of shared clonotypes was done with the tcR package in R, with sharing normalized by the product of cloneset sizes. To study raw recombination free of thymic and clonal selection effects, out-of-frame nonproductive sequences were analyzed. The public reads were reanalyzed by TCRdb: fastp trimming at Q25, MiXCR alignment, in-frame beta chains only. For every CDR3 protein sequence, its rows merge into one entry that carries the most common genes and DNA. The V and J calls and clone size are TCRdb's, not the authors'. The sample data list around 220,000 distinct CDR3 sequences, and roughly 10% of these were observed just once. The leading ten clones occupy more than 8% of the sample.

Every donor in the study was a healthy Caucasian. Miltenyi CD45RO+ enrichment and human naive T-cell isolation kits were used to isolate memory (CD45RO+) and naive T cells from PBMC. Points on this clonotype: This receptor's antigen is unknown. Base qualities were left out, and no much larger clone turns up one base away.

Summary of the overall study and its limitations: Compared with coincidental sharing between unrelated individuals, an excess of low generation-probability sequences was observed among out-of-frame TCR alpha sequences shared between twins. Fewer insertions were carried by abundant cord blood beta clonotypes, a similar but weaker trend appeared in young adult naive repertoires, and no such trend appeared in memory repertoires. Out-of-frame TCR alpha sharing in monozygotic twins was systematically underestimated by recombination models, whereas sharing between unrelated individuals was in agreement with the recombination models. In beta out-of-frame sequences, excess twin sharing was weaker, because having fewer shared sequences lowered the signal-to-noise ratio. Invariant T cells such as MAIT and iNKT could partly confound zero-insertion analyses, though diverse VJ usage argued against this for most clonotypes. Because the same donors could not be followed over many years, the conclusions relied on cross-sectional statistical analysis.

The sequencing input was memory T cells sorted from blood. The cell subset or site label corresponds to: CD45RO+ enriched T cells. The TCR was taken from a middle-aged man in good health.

CDR3 sequence: CASSGTNTEAFF. The DNA sequence reads TGTGCCAGCAGCGGAACGAACACTGAAGCTTTCTTT. The V and J genes are TRBV7-9 and TRBJ1-1; no D segment can be confidently identified. The cysteine opens and the phenylalanine closes a CDR3 of 12 amino acids. The CDR3 DNA has 36 bases and is translated from base 1. Cut back by 5 bases and 1 base, the V and J ends lie 5 bases apart. Looking up the germline V gene (reference sequence) yields CDR1 SEHNR and CDR2 FQNEAQ.